One and the same sample provided the 27 T cell receptor beta chains below, sequenced in a study of blood T cells in healthy people across ages. Next came a second PCR, run for about 6 to 11 cycles, which used a sample-barcoded 5' primer along with a J-beta primer mix. TCRdb analysed the 5' RACE reads with MiXCR anew, one entry per CDR3 protein. The sample consists of about 630,000 distinct CDR3 sequences, approximately 21% of them appearing once. The sample comprised blood. The receptors shown here come from a man aged 65 to 85 in good health.

The chain uses TRBV20-1 and TRBJ2-4, with D possibly being TRBD2 (6 bases). Germline loops: CDR1 DFQATT, CDR2 SNEGSKA (reference sequence). Trimming removed 5 bases at V and 13 bases at J, with 15 bases between. The CDR3 consists of 11 residues. The CDR3 DNA reads TGCAGTGCTGCAGAGGAGGGGAGGCAGTACTTC. Its translation is CSAAEEGRQYF.

There are a few counts of this clonotype. The chain combines TRBV29-1 with TRBJ1-3; 7 positions match TRBD1. The CDR3 runs 13 residues. Germline V gene sequence: CDR1 SQVTM, CDR2 ANQGSEA. Trimming took 5 bases from V and 0 from J; bases not matched to a gene: 1. CDR3 bases: TGCAGCGTTCGGACAGGCTCTGGAAACACCATATATTTT. Translated: CSVRTGSGNTIYF.

This clonotype was counted between two and nine times. The chain links TRBV28 to TRBJ2-1; 7 bases line up with TRBD1. J lost 7 bases, V lost 2 bases, and 2 bases had no gene match. Looked up from germline, CDR1 is MDHEN and CDR2 is SYDVKM. The CDR3 contains 13 residues. CDR3 sequence (DNA): TGTGCCAGCAGTTTACCGGGACAGAATGAGCAGTTCTTC. This gives the protein CASSLPGQNEQFF.

The rearrangement links TRBV20-1 to TRBJ2-3; TRBD2 agrees at 12 bases. CDR1 and CDR2 (germline): DFQATT, SNEGSKA (reference sequence). There are 15 residues in the CDR3. V shed 6 bases, J shed 4 bases, and the junction held 8 bases outside the gene matches. The CDR3 loop is CSAGRLAGAPDTQYF. The CDR3 bases are TGCAGTGCAGGGAGACTAGCGGGAGCCCCAGATACGCAGTATTTT.

This clonotype came up a few times. The gene calls are TRBV29-1 and TRBJ2-1; TRBD2 agrees at 9 bases. Trimming at V came to 4 bases and at J to 6 bases, leaving 10 bases not matched to a gene. The CDR3 sequence is 15 residues long. Germline V gives CDR1 SQVTM, CDR2 ANQGSEA. CDR3 nucleotide sequence: TGCAGCGTTGGAGGTGCTAGCGGGATTTTCAATGAGCAGTTCTTC. It is translated as CSVGGASGIFNEQFF.

The J gene is TRBJ2-5, the V gene TRBV14; 11 nucleotides agree with TRBD2. The DNA end lines up better with TRBJ2-7; the J call may be wrong. The CDR3 sequence is 15 residues long. Germline CDR1 reads SGHDN; CDR2 reads FVKESK. The CDR3 DNA sequence: TGTGCCAGCAGTCGAACTAGCGGGAGCACCTACGAGCAGTACTTC. This sequence encodes CASSRTSGSTYEQYF.

This clonotype has just a few counts. The chain has TRBV20-1 and TRBJ1-5; D perhaps matches TRBD1 (6 bases). The CDR3 is 13 amino acids. V was shortened by 6 bases and J by 4 bases, with 13 bases between the two germline ends. Germline V gene sequence: CDR1 DFQATT, CDR2 SNEGSKA (reference sequence). CDR3 coding DNA: TGCAGTGCCGCGGGGGGCCCGAATCAGCCCCAGCATTTT. Translation gives CSAAGGPNQPQHF.

V and J are TRBV12-3 or TRBV12-4 and TRBJ2-5; D ambiguous. Judging by the DNA end, TRBJ2-7 fits better; the J call may be wrong. This CDR3 spans 13 amino acids. The CDR3 coding sequence is TGTGCCAGCAGCCAGACTCTCTCCTACGAGCAGTACTTC. It specifies CASSQTLSYEQYF.

This clonotype was seen a few times. V usage is TRBV30 and J usage is TRBJ1-3; D not certain. Germline assignment: CDR1 GTSNPN and CDR2 SVGIG (reference sequence). Trimming removed 0 bases at V and 3 bases at J, with 3 bases between. CDR3 length: 12 residues. CDR3 region: CAWSVGGNTIYF. Written as DNA, the CDR3 is TGTGCCTGGAGTGTTGGTGGAAACACCATATATTTT.

In this sample, this clonotype turned up a few times. The V gene is TRBV27, the J gene TRBJ2-7, with D possibly TRBD2 on 6 matching bases. This CDR3 spans 14 amino acids. V lost 6 bases and J lost 6, with 18 bases in between. Germline V gene lookup returns CDR1 MNHEY and CDR2 SMNVEV (reference sequence). The CDR3 DNA follows: TGTGCCAGCAGCCTCTGGACTATCTTGTGCGAGCAGTACTTC. Translating it yields CASSLWTILCEQYF.

The rearrangement links TRBV7-2 to TRBJ2-7, with D perhaps assigned TRBD1 or TRBD2 (5 bases each). The J call is doubtful: the DNA matches TRBJ2-5 better. Germline CDR1 and CDR2: SGHTA and FQGNSA. The CDR3 spans 16 residues. The chain's CDR3 is CASSLEYVGGEETQYF. Written as DNA, the CDR3 is TGTGCCAGCAGCTTAGAATACGTTGGGGGTGAAGAGACCCAGTACTTC.

This chain joins TRBV28 and TRBJ2-5; TRBD2 aligns across 12 bases. TRBJ2-7 explains the end of the DNA better; the J call may be wrong. CDR1 MDHEN and CDR2 SYDVKM come from the germline V gene. The CDR3 extends over 15 amino acids. The CDR3, as DNA: TGTGCCAGCACCCTGACTAGCGGGAGAGTGTACGAGCAGTACTTC. This encodes CASTLTSGRVYEQYF.

The V call is TRBV28, the J call TRBJ2-5; 7 bases fit TRBD1. The CDR3 sequence is 22 residues long. CDR1 MDHEN and CDR2 SYDVKM come from the germline V gene. The junction had 26 bases not matched to a gene; V was cut back by 4 bases and J by 0 bases. The CDR3 protein is CASSSTILRDSKPDWYQETQYF. The CDR3 DNA sequence: TGTGCCAGCAGTTCCACAATCCTCCGGGACAGCAAACCCGATTGGTACCAAGAGACCCAGTACTTC.

The rearrangement uses TRBV5-1 and TRBJ1-1, with D possibly TRBD1 on 6 matching bases. Germline V gene lookup returns CDR1 SGHRS and CDR2 YFSETQ. The CDR3 sequence is 15 residues long. V shed 0 bases and J shed 1 base, with 10 bases lying between them. CDR3 sequence: CASSLAPGENTEAFF. CDR3 DNA: TGCGCCAGCAGCTTGGCCCCAGGGGAGAACACTGAAGCTTTCTTT.

This clonotype was observed a few times. The chain is built from TRBV20-1 and TRBJ2-5, with D perhaps TRBD2 (5 bases). Trimming pared 6 bases from V and 0 bases from J, leaving 14 bases between. The CDR3 loop spans 14 amino acids. The V gene's germline CDR1 is DFQATT and CDR2 SNEGSKA (reference sequence). This CDR3 is CSANRWEYQETQYF. The CDR3, as DNA: TGCAGTGCCAATAGGTGGGAGTACCAAGAGACCCAGTACTTC.

The chain combines TRBV21-1 with TRBJ1-6; the table's D call, TRBD1, has no DNA check behind it. TRBV21-1 is tagged as a pseudogene. CDR3 size: 19 residues. The CDR3 protein is CASSKTPGEGGSYNSPLHF. CDR3 DNA: TGTGCCAGCAGCAAAACTCCAGGGGAAGGGGGCTCCTATAATTCACCCCTCCACTTT.

The chain recombines TRBV2 with TRBJ2-2; D not resolved. Trimming took off 6 bases at V and 4 bases at J, with 12 bases between the two ends. The length of the CDR3 is 14 residues. Germline V gene sequence: CDR1 SNHLY, CDR2 FYNNEI. CDR3 nucleotides: TGTGCCAGCAGGCCCGACCTCGTCACCGGGGAGCTGTTTTTT. Translated: CASRPDLVTGELFF.

The rearrangement uses TRBV15 and TRBJ2-2; 7 nucleotides align to TRBD2. In germline, CDR1 is LNHNV, CDR2 YYDKDF (reference sequence). V was clipped by 0 bases and J by 4 bases; unmatched bases: 5. There are 16 residues in the CDR3. The CDR3 DNA reads TGTGCCACCAGCAGAGATAGGGAGGGAGTCACCGGGGAGCTGTTTTTT. Its protein is CATSRDREGVTGELFF.

The chain recombines TRBV15 with TRBJ2-2; a possible D gene is TRBD2 (5 bases). Looked up from germline, CDR1 is LNHNV and CDR2 is YYDKDF (reference sequence). The CDR3 consists of 13 residues. V lost 5 bases, J lost 5 bases, and 9 bases lay in between. The CDR3 sequence: CATSPLGTGELFF. The CDR3 DNA sequence: TGTGCCACCAGCCCACTAGGAACCGGGGAGCTGTTTTTT.

This clonotype turned up a few times. One end of the junction fails to match germline, which may point to a read error. This chain joins TRBV12-3 or TRBV12-4 and TRBJ1-5; weak D call: TRBD1 (6 bases). The length of the CDR3 is 16 residues. CDR3 nucleotides: TGTGCCAGCAGTATCTGGACAGAACCTAGCCATCAGCCCCAGCATTTT. Protein product: CASSIWTEPSHQPQHF.

This clonotype has only a few counts. V and J are TRBV3-1 and TRBJ2-7, with 10 bases that match TRBD2. Trimming cost V 1 base and J 2 bases; bases outside gene matches: 2. CDR3 length: 15 amino acids. The germline CDR1 and CDR2 sequences are LGHDT and YNNKEL (reference sequence). The CDR3 sequence: CASSQGAGGPYEQYF. The CDR3 coding sequence is TGTGCCAGCAGCCAAGGAGCGGGAGGGCCCTACGAGCAGTACTTC.

This clonotype was observed a few times. The chain has TRBV13 and TRBJ2-3; 8 bases match TRBD2. The germline CDR1 and CDR2 sequences are PRHDT and FYEKMQ (reference sequence). V was pared by 0 bases and J by 5 bases, with 4 bases of the junction left unmatched. The length of the CDR3 is 15 residues. The CDR3 nucleotides are TGTGCCAGCAGCTTAGGACTCGGGAGGGGAGATACGCAGTATTTT. Protein: CASSLGLGRGDTQYF. Combining the CDR3 with reference TRBV13 and TRBJ2-3 gives the whole variable domain AAGVIQSPRHLIKEKRETATLKCYPIPRHDTVYWYQQGPGQDPQFLISFYEKMQSDKGSIPDRFSAQQFSDYHSELNMSSLELGDSALYFCASSLGLGRGDTQYFGPGTRLTVL.

The chain is built from TRBV9 and TRBJ1-4; D ambiguous. CDR3 size: 14 residues. Trimming cost V 3 bases and J 9 bases, with 15 bases left between them. The germline V gene has CDR1 SGDLS and CDR2 YYNGEE. In nucleotides, the CDR3 is TGTGCCAGCAGCGAGACCTCAGGAAATCAAAAACTGTTTTTT. Translating gives CASSETSGNQKLFF.

This clonotype occurred many times. This chain uses TRBV5-6 with TRBJ2-7, with 10 nucleotides matching TRBD2. Germline CDR1 and CDR2: SGHDT and YYEEEE. CDR3 length: 16 amino acids. V was pared by 0 bases and J by 1 base, with 4 bases of the junction left unmatched. The CDR3 nucleotides are TGTGCCAGCAGCTTGGTGGTAGCGGGGGGTTCCTACGAGCAGTACTTC. Residues: CASSLVVAGGSYEQYF.

In its sample, this clonotype was seen a few times. The chain carries TRBV7-2 and TRBJ2-2; TRBD2 aligns across 9 bases. With V trimmed by 1 base and J by 5 bases, 5 bases remained unmatched. CDR3 size: 16 residues. CDR1 and CDR2 (germline): SGHTA, FQGNSA. The CDR3 region is CASSLVAGVETGELFF. CDR3 DNA: TGTGCCAGCAGCTTAGTAGCGGGAGTGGAAACCGGGGAGCTGTTTTTT.

The chain couples TRBV2 to TRBJ1-5, with TRBD1 as a possible D gene (6 bases). In germline, CDR1 is SNHLY, CDR2 FYNNEI. The CDR3 loop spans 17 amino acids. The ends were cut back, 7 bases at V and 3 bases at J, with 22 bases in the middle. CDR3 in amino acids: CASNAGLKGQSNQPQHF. The CDR3 DNA is TGTGCCAGCAACGCGGGGCTTAAAGGACAGTCCAATCAGCCCCAGCATTTT.

This chain links TRBV4-3 with TRBJ2-3; D gene uncertain. V was shortened by 0 bases and J by 4 bases, with 14 bases between the two germline ends. Germline loops: CDR1 LGHNA, CDR2 YSLEER. The CDR3 extends over 16 amino acids. CDR3 protein: CASSQDLGSPADTQYF. CDR3 nucleotide sequence: TGCGCCAGCAGCCAAGATTTAGGGTCCCCCGCAGATACGCAGTATTTT.